This TCR beta chain originates from a study of T cells expressing NK-cell markers. As for the study in general: Sequencing of TCR beta repertoires drew on sorted CD3+CD56+NKG2C+, CD3+CD56+NKG2C- and CD3+CD56-NKG2C+ T cells.

Concerning this clonotype: The antigen is unknown.

The study, taken as a whole, reports: Clarity on HCMV specificity was lacking for the expanded NKG2C+ T cell clones.

TCRdb reanalyzed the 5' RACE reads and collapses them to one entry per CDR3 protein, without DNA. The repertoire table contains about 150,000 distinct CDR3 sequences. The TCR originated in a woman aged 50 to 60 in good health. Sequencing input: blood T cells: a sorted CD56 or NKG2C T cell subset, CD4+ or CD8+ T cells, or bulk PBMC T cells (not recorded which).

This CDR3 is CASSLQGAGEKLFF. The rearrangement uses TRBV12-3 or TRBV12-4 and TRBJ1-4; TCRdb gives TRBD1 as the D gene, but with no DNA this cannot be confirmed. The CDR3 sequence is 14 residues long.